The T cell receptor (beta chain) described here comes from a study of T cell responses to AZD1222 COVID-19 vaccine. CDR1 and CDR2 from the germline V gene are SGHRS and YFSETQ. The ends lost 4 bases at V and 8 bases at J; junction bases unmatched: 14. This CDR3 has 15 residues. Sequenced by immunoSEQ multiplex PCR; TCRdb stores in-frame clones only, minus some. Altogether roughly 150,000 clones are present, roughly 90% being singletons, with the ten largest covering roughly 1.2%. This chain connects TRBV5-1 to TRBJ1-2; 7 positions agree with TRBD1. The clonotype comes from an adult who received the AZD1222 COVID-19 vaccine. Specimen: peripheral blood, collected 28 days after the second AZD1222 dose. CDR3 nucleotide sequence: TGCGCCAGCAGCCCAGGGCCGGACAGGCATGACGGCTACACCTTC. Translated: CASSPGPDRHDGYTF. Complete variable domain (other parts from reference TRBV5-1 and TRBJ1-2): KAGVTQTPRYLIKTRGQQVTLSCSPISGHRSVSWYQQTPGQGLQFLFEYFSETQRNKGNFPGRFSGRQFSNSRSEMNVSTLELGDSALYLCASSPGPDRHDGYTFGSGTRLTVV.